The 17 T cell receptor beta chains presented below share a single source sample, sequenced in a study of technical replicates of blood from a few donors. Sequencing used immunoSEQ multiplex PCR; TCRdb keeps in-frame clones, though not all of them. Seen here are under 90,000 clones, around 94% observed once, and the top ten hold approximately 0.25%. Sequences were obtained from T cells isolated from PBMCs. The receptors shown here come from a human donor in good health.

This chain connects TRBV4-1 to TRBJ1-1; D not resolved. CDR3 length: 16 amino acids. The germline V and J ends were trimmed by 1 base and 0 bases, with 12 bases remaining between them. Germline CDR1 reads MGHRA; CDR2 reads YSYEKL. CDR3 loop: CASSQAGLIMNTEAFF. The CDR3 DNA sequence: TGCGCCAGCAGCCAAGCGGGGTTAATCATGAACACTGAAGCTTTCTTT.

This clone was recorded a few times. This chain uses TRBV30 with TRBJ1-1; no clear D gene. The CDR3 sequence is 14 residues long. CDR1 is GTSNPN and CDR2 is SVGIG in the germline V gene (reference sequence). V was shortened by 4 bases and J by 1 base, with 13 bases between the two germline ends. DNA for the CDR3: TGTGCCTGGACCTACCGGGATAGGAACACTGAAGCTTTCTTT. It codes for CAWTYRDRNTEAFF. The whole variable domain, remainder taken from reference TRBV30 and TRBJ1-1, is SQTIHQWPATLVQPVGSPLSLECTVEGTSNPNLYWYRQAAGRGLQLLFYSVGIGQISSEVPQNLSASRPQDRQFILSSKKLLLSDSGFYLCAWTYRDRNTEAFFGQGTRLTVV.

The V call is TRBV9, the J call TRBJ1-1; D uncertain. This CDR3 region has 15 residues. From germline, CDR1 is SGDLS and CDR2 YYNGEE. The V end lost 0 bases, the J end lost 4 bases, and 13 bases lay between the germline ends. DNA for the CDR3: TGTGCCAGCAGCGTAGGAGGCCTCGGAGGCACTGAAGCTTTCTTT. This sequence encodes CASSVGGLGGTEAFF. The full variable domain, completed using reference TRBV9 and TRBJ1-1, is DSGVTQTPKHLITATGQRVTLRCSPRSGDLSVYWYQQSLDQGLQFLIQYYNGEERAKGNILERFSAQQFPDLHSELNLSSLELGDSALYFCASSVGGLGGTEAFFGQGTRLTVV.

The chain recombines TRBV30 with TRBJ2-2; 8 bases align to TRBD2. The CDR3 covers 13 residues. Germline assignment: CDR1 GTSNPN and CDR2 SVGIG (reference sequence). After removal of 6 bases from V and 6 bases from J, the junction contained 6 bases not matched to a gene. CDR3 DNA: TGTGCCTGCCCCGGGACTAGTGCCGGGGAGCTGTTTTTT. Translated, it gives CACPGTSAGELFF.

This sequence joins TRBV7-6 and TRBJ1-4; 7 positions match TRBD1. Per the germline V gene, CDR1 is SGHVS and CDR2 is FNYEAQ. J gave up 7 bases and V 0 bases, and 5 bases lay outside the gene matches. This CDR3 contains 15 residues. The CDR3: CASSLAARGSEKLFF. The CDR3 DNA reads TGTGCCAGCAGCTTAGCAGCCAGGGGGAGTGAAAAACTGTTTTTT.

The rearrangement uses TRBV5-1 and TRBJ1-1; D uncertain. Germline assignment: CDR1 SGHRS and CDR2 YFSETQ. Trimming left V 4 bases short and J 4 bases short, with 14 bases between. This CDR3 is built from 14 residues. In nucleotides, the CDR3 is TGCGCCAGCAGCCCCCGTGGATCGGGCACTGAAGCTTTCTTT. Protein product: CASSPRGSGTEAFF.

The chain joins TRBV4-1 to TRBJ2-7; 8 bases line up with TRBD2. Trimming at V came to 1 base and at J to 1 base, leaving 15 bases not matched to a gene. The CDR3 is 19 amino acids. Germline V lookup: CDR1 MGHRA, CDR2 YSYEKL. The CDR3: CASSQGRPGGPRGSYEQYF. The CDR3 nucleotides read TGCGCCAGCAGCCAAGGTCGCCCGGGGGGGCCTCGCGGATCCTACGAGCAGTACTTC.

The chain carries TRBV5-6 and TRBJ2-7, with a weak D call TRBD2 (6 bases). The V and J ends lost 0 bases and 3 bases respectively, with 16 bases between them. The CDR3 has 16 amino acids. Germline CDR1 is SGHDT and CDR2 is YYEEEE. CDR3 region: CASSLAVGGRIYEQYF. CDR3 coding DNA: TGTGCCAGCAGCTTGGCAGTAGGAGGGCGAATCTACGAGCAGTACTTC.

The chain employs TRBV6-5 and TRBJ1-4, with 8 bases aligning to TRBD1. Germline CDR1 reads MNHEY; CDR2 reads SVGAGI. The CDR3 runs to 15 residues. The trim removed 2 bases at V and 5 bases at J, leaving 4 bases unmatched. In DNA form, the CDR3 reads TGTGCCAGCAGTTACCGATACAGGGGGAATGAAAAACTGTTTTTT. Translated: CASSYRYRGNEKLFF.

The rearrangement joins TRBV15 to TRBJ1-1; 7 nucleotides align to TRBD1. Germline-derived CDR1 and CDR2 are LNHNV and YYDKDF (reference sequence). V lost 9 bases to trimming and J lost 5 bases; unmatched junction nucleotides: 9. The CDR3 runs 13 residues. The DNA for the CDR3 is TGTGCCACAGCCACCCAGGGGGGAACTGAAGCTTTCTTT. Translating it yields CATATQGGTEAFF.

The V call is TRBV11-2, the J call TRBJ1-1; the D gene is possibly TRBD1 (6 bases). The CDR3 contains 17 residues. Trimming left V 1 base short and J 7 bases short, with 22 bases between. CDR1 SGHAT and CDR2 FQNNGV come from the germline V gene. CDR3 in amino acids: CASSLVRRPRGEGEAFF. The CDR3 DNA reads TGTGCCAGCAGCTTAGTAAGGCGTCCCAGGGGAGAGGGTGAAGCTTTCTTT.

V usage is TRBV5-1 and J usage is TRBJ2-7; 9 nucleotides match TRBD1. Trimming cost V 4 bases and J 4 bases; bases outside gene matches: 12. In germline, CDR1 is SGHRS, CDR2 YFSETQ. The CDR3 has 16 residues. Here the CDR3 reads CASSPGTGYPGYEQYF. The CDR3 nucleotides read TGCGCCAGCAGCCCCGGGACAGGGTACCCTGGTTACGAGCAGTACTTC.

This chain's CDR3 is CASSPIVGTGMTEAFF. DNA for the CDR3: TGTGCCAGCTCACCTATCGTCGGGACAGGAATGACTGAAGCTTTCTTT. The J gene is TRBJ1-1, the V gene TRBV18; 8 bases are a match to TRBD1. CDR3 size: 16 residues. Trimming removed 3 bases from V and 5 bases from J; junction bases left unmatched: 11. CDR1 is KGHSH, CDR2 LQKENI, per germline.

The chain couples TRBV6-1 to TRBJ1-5; 8 bases line up with TRBD1. Trimming removed 1 base from V and 5 bases from J; junction bases left unmatched: 13. This CDR3 is built from 18 residues. CDR1 is MNHNS, CDR2 SASEGT, per germline. CDR3 protein: CASSEEAYPSDRDQPQHF. In DNA, the CDR3 is TGTGCCAGCAGTGAAGAAGCGTATCCTTCGGACAGGGATCAGCCCCAGCATTTT.

The chain uses TRBV6-6 and TRBJ2-7; weak D call: TRBD2 (6 bases). The length of the CDR3 is 13 residues. Germline CDR1 is MNHNY and CDR2 is SVGAGI (reference sequence). Trimming stripped 5 bases from V and 5 bases from J, with 13 bases between. CDR3 nucleotides: TGTGCCAGCAGTCTTCGGGGGTTCGACGAGCAGTACTTC. Translation: CASSLRGFDEQYF.

The chain uses TRBV5-4 and TRBJ2-1; 9 nucleotides agree with TRBD2. The germline CDR1 and CDR2 sequences are SGHNT and YYREEE (reference sequence). J was trimmed by 6 bases and V by 0 bases; bases with no gene match: 4. There are 15 residues in the CDR3. The CDR3 reads CASSLGLADVNEQFF. As DNA, the CDR3 is TGTGCCAGCAGCTTGGGACTAGCGGACGTCAATGAGCAGTTCTTC.

This chain uses TRBV6-5 with TRBJ2-7; 7 nucleotides align to TRBD1. V was clipped by 7 bases and J by 4 bases; unmatched bases: 4. The CDR3 totals 12 residues. Germline V lookup: CDR1 MNHEY, CDR2 SVGAGI. CDR3 nucleotide sequence: TGTGCCAGCAAGGACAGGTTATACGAGCAGTACTTC. Protein product: CASKDRLYEQYF.